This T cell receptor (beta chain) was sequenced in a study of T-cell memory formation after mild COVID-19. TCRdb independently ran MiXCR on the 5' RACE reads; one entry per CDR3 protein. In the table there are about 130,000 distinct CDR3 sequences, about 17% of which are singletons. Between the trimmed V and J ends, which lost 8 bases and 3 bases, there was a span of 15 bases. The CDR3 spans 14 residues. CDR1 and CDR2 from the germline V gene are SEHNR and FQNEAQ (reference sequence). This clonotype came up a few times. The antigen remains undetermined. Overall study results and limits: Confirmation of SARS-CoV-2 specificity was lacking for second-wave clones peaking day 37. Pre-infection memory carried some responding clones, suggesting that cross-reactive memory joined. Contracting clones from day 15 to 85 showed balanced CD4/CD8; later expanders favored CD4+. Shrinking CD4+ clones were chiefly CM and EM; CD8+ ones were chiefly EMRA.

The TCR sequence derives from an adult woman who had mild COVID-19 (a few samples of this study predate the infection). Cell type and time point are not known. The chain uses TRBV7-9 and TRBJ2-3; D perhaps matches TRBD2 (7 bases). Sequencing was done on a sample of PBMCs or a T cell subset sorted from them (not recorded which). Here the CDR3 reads CASAGAGITDTQYF. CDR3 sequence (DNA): TGTGCCAGCGCGGGGGCGGGGATAACAGATACGCAGTATTTT. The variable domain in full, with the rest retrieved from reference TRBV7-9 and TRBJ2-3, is DTGVSQNPRHKITKRGQNVTFRCDPISEHNRLYWYRQTLGQGPEFLTYFQNEAQLEKSRLLSDRFSAERPKGSFSTLEIQRTEQGDSAMYLCASAGAGITDTQYFGPGTRLTVL.